This T cell receptor beta chain was observed in a study of OX40 agonist ivuxolimab in advanced cancers. This CDR3 is 16 amino acids long. Germline CDR1 is SGHTA and CDR2 is FQGTGA. V lost 10 bases to trimming and J lost 3 bases; unmatched junction nucleotides: 16. The table came from immunoSEQ multiplex PCR; TCRdb's copy has only in-frame clones and leaves some out. The sample has roughly 100,000 clones; around 85% are singletons. This sequence originates from an adult with an advanced solid tumor such as melanoma, head and neck, liver or kidney cancer. The sequencing used CD4+ or CD8+ T cells sorted from blood, collected in a trial of the OX40 agonist ivuxolimab. The rearrangement uses TRBV7-3 and TRBJ2-7, with 9 bases aligning to TRBD2. CDR3 bases: TGTGCCAACAGACTACCCGGACTAGCGACGATCTACGAGCAGTACTTC. Its protein is CANRLPGLATIYEQYF.